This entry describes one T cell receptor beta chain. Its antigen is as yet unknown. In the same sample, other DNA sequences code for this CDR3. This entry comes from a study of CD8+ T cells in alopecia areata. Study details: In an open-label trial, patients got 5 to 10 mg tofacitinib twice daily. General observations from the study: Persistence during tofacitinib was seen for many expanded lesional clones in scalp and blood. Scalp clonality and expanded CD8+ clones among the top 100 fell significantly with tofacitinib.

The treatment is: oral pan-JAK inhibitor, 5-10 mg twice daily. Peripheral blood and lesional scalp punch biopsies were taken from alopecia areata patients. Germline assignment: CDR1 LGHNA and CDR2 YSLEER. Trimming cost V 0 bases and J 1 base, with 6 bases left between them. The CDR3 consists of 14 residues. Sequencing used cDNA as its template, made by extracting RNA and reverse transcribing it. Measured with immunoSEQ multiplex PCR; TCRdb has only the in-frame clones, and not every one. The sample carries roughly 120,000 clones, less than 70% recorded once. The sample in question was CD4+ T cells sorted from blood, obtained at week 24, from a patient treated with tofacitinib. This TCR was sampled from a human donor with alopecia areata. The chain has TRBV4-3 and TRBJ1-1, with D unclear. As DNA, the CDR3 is TGCGCCAGCAGCCAAGACAACAGGAACACTGAAGCTTTCTTT. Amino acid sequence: CASSQDNRNTEAFF.